This T cell receptor (beta chain) comes out of a study of a mutant IDH1 vaccine in newly diagnosed glioma. The V gene lost 5 bases and the J gene lost 8 bases, with 8 bases spanning the gap. The length of the CDR3 is 11 residues. CDR1 SGHRS and CDR2 YFSETQ come from the germline V gene. Described time point: baseline, week 1 (first vaccination visit). Treatment: pre-vaccination baseline after standard-of-care therapy. Using immunoSEQ multiplex PCR, the repertoire was profiled, and TCRdb retains in-frame clones only, with some absent. The table lists about 98,000 clones, 85% to 90% of them singletons, with approximately 0.57% in the top ten.

Source: PBMCs, taken from a glioma patient treated with radiotherapy, temozolomide or both. The receptor was derived from a woman aged 50 to 60 with glioma. The rearrangement links TRBV5-1 to TRBJ2-1; D unclear. The CDR3 here is CASSRSYEQFF. The CDR3 nucleotides are TGCGCCAGCAGTCGATCCTATGAGCAGTTCTTC.